This T cell receptor beta chain comes out of a study of cytomegalovirus exposure and HLA in healthy donors (dated by TCRdb to about 2017). Context from the whole study: According to a later analysis, the roughly 130 validation repertoires were produced on the same platform as the roughly 600 repertoires of the first cohort. The study was designed to test whether signatures of past pathogen exposure could be identified by cataloging public T cell receptors. A separate validation cohort of roughly 130 different subjects was used in addition to the roughly 670-subject first cohort. To predict cytomegalovirus infection status, the study brought together high-throughput TCR immunosequencing, statistical association of individual TCRs with disease status, and machine learning. Broad study findings and their caveats: A few of the identified cytomegalovirus-associated TCR beta chains were confirmed in vitro to be specific for cytomegalovirus antigens. Most TCR sequences were observed very rarely across donors, whereas some public TCRs were present in many individuals. The classifier was reported to diagnose cytomegalovirus status with high specificity and sensitivity in both the original cohort and the validation cohort. A later analysis had no HLA typing for the validation cohort, so co-occurrence there was scored across all 110 or so repertoires. In a later analysis, TCRs clustered in the first cohort were found to also tend to co-occur in the roughly 120 validation repertoires, with 90% to 95% of cluster scores above 0. The authors suggested that the approach could potentially be extended to other disease states and immunological phenotypes. A total of about 180 TCR beta chains were listed by the study as associated with cytomegalovirus.

The donors belonged to the validation cohort of about 120 subjects, which was separate from the roughly 700-subject first cohort. The library was made by the immunoSEQ multiplex PCR assay. For the original study's pipeline: To diagnose cytomegalovirus status from the catalog of TCR beta chain sequences, a statistical classification framework was built. The clones in this table, taken by TCRdb from immuneACCESS, are in-frame only. Not every clone is retained; where verified, under half of the shortfall comes from an unresolved V gene, and the cause of the rest is unknown. Clonal size and the V and J genes are those of that table, whereas D and trimming came from the DNA. This sample gives hundreds of thousands of clones in total; 80% to 95% of them show up just once. The top ten clones comprise just over 3% of the sample. Based on the germline V gene, the CDR1 and CDR2 sequences are MDHEN and SYDVKM. V and J are truncated by 5 bases and 5 bases respectively, leaving an intervening sequence of 17 bases. The CDR3 measures 15 amino acids from cysteine to phenylalanine. Only the CDR3 DNA is retained, 45 bases long and in frame from the first base.

On this clone itself: Its cognate antigen has yet to be identified. Per-base qualities were not stored, and no clone one base away is much larger.

The sequenced sample consisted of PBMCs. The sequence links TRBV28 to TRBJ2-3; a weak D assignment points to TRBD2 (6 bases agree). This receptor was taken from a woman aged 30 to 39 in good health and CMV-seronegative. The DNA reads TGTGCCAGCAGTCCATTAGTGTCGGGGGAAGATACGCAGTATTTT. Its product reads: CASSPLVSGEDTQYF.